The subject of this entry is one T cell receptor (beta chain). Its cognate antigen is unknown. Profiled with immunoSEQ multiplex PCR; TCRdb holds only in-frame clones, not every one. The table has 9,000 to 15,000 clones, around four fifths seen once. Germline CDR1 is LGHNA and CDR2 is YSLEER. The CDR3 contains 14 residues. Germline trimming cut 1 base from V and 6 bases from J; bases unmatched to any gene: 3. Unexposed donor CD4+ T cells date from about 2011-2019, before the COVID-19 pandemic. CD4+ T cells were isolated from the cells after about nine days of culture. Cells permitting, SARS-CoV-2 S/N and four cold-coronavirus spikes were tested on unexposed-donor CD4+ T cells. Half the medium was replaced with IL-2 medium on days 3 and 7. These data belong to a study of CD4 T cells in relation to SARS-CoV-2 and coronaviruses. Background on the study: ViraFEST: approximately nine-day antigen culture of PBMCs, then TCR beta CDR3 sequencing. The restricting HLA molecule for shared crossreactive spike epitopes was mapped.

J is TRBJ2-4 and V is TRBV4-3; 7 bases agree with TRBD1. Material for sequencing was CD4+ T cells from PBMCs, cultured in vitro. This clonotype was obtained from a human donor in good health. The DNA of the CDR3 is TGCGCCAGCAGCCAAGGGGACAGCCGAAACATTCAGTACTTC. Protein sequence: CASSQGDSRNIQYF.